The clone carrying this T cell receptor beta chain has a handful of counts. What it binds is not known. The PCR contained 60 Vbeta and 13 Jbeta primers. Clones were sequenced by immunoSEQ multiplex PCR, and TCRdb holds only the in-frame ones, with some missing. The sample holds around 110,000 clones, 8.5% to 10% seen once. These data come from a study of cytomegalovirus exposure and HLA in healthy donors. Points from the study as a whole: Per a later analysis, 18,000 or so TCR beta sequences showed association with HLA alleles at 0.05 false discovery rate. In an earlier analysis, most TCR beta V segments were productive about 87% or about 30% of the time.

The study sampled nominally healthy donors, though unrecorded immune exposures were likely. The J segment lost 10 bases and the V segment lost 0 bases, leaving 5 bases of the junction unmatched. CDR1 is SGHRS, CDR2 YFSETQ, per germline. This CDR3 contains 15 residues. The clonotype was recovered from a man aged 25 to 40 in good health and CMV-seronegative. The source material was PBMCs. The chain joins TRBV5-1 to TRBJ1-6, with 9 bases matching TRBD1. CDR3 DNA: TGCGCCAGCAGCTTGGAACAGGGGGCTGGGTCACCCCTCCACTTT. Its protein product is CASSLEQGAGSPLHF.